This T cell receptor beta chain was sequenced for a study of T cells after yellow fever vaccination (dated by TCRdb to the late 2010s). Turning to the overall study: The SMART-Seq v4 Ultra Low Input RNA kit was used to prepare libraries from fractions with low cell numbers. To follow T-cell clones before and after both primary and booster YFV17D yellow fever vaccination, bulk TCR alpha and beta repertoires underwent longitudinal sequencing. Two healthy male donors, one aged 18 to 30 and one aged 30 to 39 years, made up the cohort. Bulk PBMC replicates and cell subsets were isolated from blood drawn at multiple timepoints before and after both primary and secondary immunization. General findings and caveats noted by the study authors: A small share of clonotypes was detected in both CD4 and CD8 compartments, with the overlap likely arising from convergent recombination. After the booster, most clones that had expanded after primary vaccination were detected again (nearly 98% of CD4 and 88% of CD8), suggesting broad maintenance of memory. FACS-sorted repertoires could contain abundant contaminating clonotypes from the bulk population, so computational filtering was required. Compared with the primary T-cell response, the secondary T-cell response was faster but weaker, reaching its peak on day 5 rather than on day 15. Because the study included only a couple of donors, the extent to which the findings can be generalized is limited.

With respect to this clonotype: This receptor's antigen is unknown. It has no much larger one-base neighbor in the sample; base qualities were not kept.

The sample's treatment or condition, from its label and the paper: live attenuated yellow fever vaccine strain. At every blood-draw timepoint, two biological replicates of bulk PBMCs were collected. PBMCs were isolated from peripheral blood using a standard Ficoll-Paque protocol. RNA was extracted with TriZol from bulk PBMCs, CD4 and CD8 fractions, and dextramer-positive and dextramer-negative fractions. TCR cDNA was synthesized by 5'RACE template switching, through which a universal primer site and unique molecular identifiers were introduced. cDNA synthesis was primed from both the TCR alpha and TCR beta constant segments. Libraries were amplified in two PCR steps, with sample barcodes and sequencing adapters added in the second step. Libraries were sequenced on Illumina HiSeq 2500 (2x100 bp) or NovaSeq (2x150 bp). The authors' analysis ran thus. MIGEC handled demultiplexing of reads and collapsing into UMI consensus sequences, while MiXCR performed V(D)J alignment. Clonotypes responding to the vaccine were identified with edgeR on replicate PBMC samples, with the criteria of FDR below 0.01 and a log2 fold change above 5 up to day 15. Each bulk clonotype was labeled CD4 or CD8 based on which sequenced repertoire, CD4 or CD8, contained the clonotype at higher abundance. In-frame beta chains were kept once TCRdb had trimmed the public reads at Q25 with fastp and called clones with MiXCR. Each entry merges the rows of one CDR3 protein and shows their most common DNA and genes. Here the V and J calls rest on TCRdb's processing, not on the authors' analysis. Present in this sample are approximately 300,000 distinct CDR3 sequences, approximately 7% of which were seen just once. About a sixth of the sample lies in the top ten.

Material: PBMCs, obtained roughly 47 days after the first yellow fever vaccination. This TCR derives from a young man who received the YFV17D yellow fever vaccine.

The CDR3 region has the sequence CASSLASGQGGEKLFF. In nucleotides, the sequence is TGTGCCAGCAGCTTAGCCAGCGGCCAGGGAGGCGAAAAACTGTTTTTT. This sequence uses TRBV7-2 and TRBJ1-4, and possibly TRBD1, on 5 matching bases. CDR1 SGHTA and CDR2 FQGNSA were looked up in the germline V gene. V is pared back by 0 bases and J by 8 bases, with 16 bases lying between the germline termini. The CDR3 has 16 amino acids, counting the end cysteine and phenylalanine. Solely the CDR3 DNA is kept, with 48 bases framed from the first base.